This T cell receptor beta chain was captured in a study of blood T cell repertoires in COVID-19. Turning to the study itself: There were acute and convalescent COVID-19 samples, and they came from the United States, Italy and Spain. T cells, B-cell-depleted T cells, or PBMCs provided the cDNA or gDNA that served as material.

Germline V gives CDR1 SGHRS, CDR2 YFSETQ. Trimming shortened V by 3 bases and J by 6 bases, and 7 bases separated the two germline ends. This CDR3 contains 12 residues. In the authors' workflow: Reference gene primer amplification yielded estimated nucleated cell counts. Measured with immunoSEQ multiplex PCR; TCRdb has only the in-frame clones, and not every one. The D gene and trimming were derived from the DNA, and the V and J assignments and clone size from that table. The sample contains 85,000 to 130,000 clones, 70% to 85% of which appear only once. Sequencing was performed on peripheral blood. The clonotype was recovered from a woman older than 75 with active or convalescent COVID-19. The genes are TRBV5-1 and TRBJ2-1; the D is unclear. CDR3 sequence (DNA): TGCGCCAGCAGCTCTACCTTCAATGAGCAGTTCTTC. Translated, it gives CASSSTFNEQFF.